Only a few counts were recorded for the clone carrying this T cell receptor beta chain. Its antigen remains unknown. This specimen belongs to a study of T cells after yellow fever vaccination. There are 15 residues in the CDR3. TCRdb fed the 5' RACE reads into MiXCR, producing one record per CDR3 protein. The sample includes about 330,000 distinct CDR3 sequences, over 4% of them seen just once. Findings and caveats of the study: Boosting was followed by the reappearance of most primary-vaccination clones (around 95% CD4, about 88% CD8). Clonotype sharing between CD4 and CD8 compartments was small.

This TCR derives from a man aged 18-30 years who received the YFV17D yellow fever vaccine. Sequences were derived from PBMCs, sampled 5 days after the yellow fever booster vaccination. The chain is built from TRBV3-2 and TRBJ2-7; the table names TRBD1, a call not compared with the DNA. TRBV3-2 is designated a pseudogene. The DNA for the CDR3 is TGTGCCAGCAGCCAAGACGAGCGGGGGCGCAACGAGCAGTACGTC. Amino acid sequence: CASSQDERGRNEQYV.